This T cell receptor (beta chain) came from a study of OX40 agonist ivuxolimab in advanced cancers. The CDR3 is made up of 18 amino acids. The J segment lost 0 bases and the V segment lost 0 bases, leaving 8 bases of the junction unmatched. Germline CDR1 and CDR2: SGHRS and YFSETQ. Libraries were prepared by immunoSEQ multiplex PCR; TCRdb keeps only in-frame clonotypes and omits some of them. The sample lists 70,000 to 80,000 clones, roughly 86% occurring once. The TCR originated in an adult with an advanced solid tumor such as melanoma, head and neck, liver or kidney cancer. Sequenced here: CD4+ or CD8+ T cells sorted from blood, sampled in a trial of the OX40 agonist ivuxolimab. The chain joins TRBV5-1 to TRBJ2-3, with 9 bases fitting TRBD2. DNA of the CDR3: TGCGCCAGCAGCTTGGGGGGACTAGCCTCTTCTAGCACAGATACGCAGTATTTT. It translates to CASSLGGLASSSTDTQYF.